This T cell receptor beta chain originates from a study of blood T cell repertoires in COVID-19. Turning to the study itself: The United States, Italy and Spain supplied acute and convalescent COVID-19 samples. Sources were T cells, B-cell-depleted T cells, or PBMCs; the material itself was cDNA or gDNA.

Germline CDR1 reads SGHNT; CDR2 reads YYREEE (reference sequence). This CDR3 has 16 amino acids. V was cut by 3 bases and J by 0 bases, with 13 bases left in between. The authors' processing: The authors estimated nucleated cell counts from reference gene primer amplification. Data came from immunoSEQ multiplex PCR; TCRdb stores just in-frame clones and leaves some out. V, J and clone size are those of that table, while D and trimming were read from the DNA. The sample yields around 60,000 clones, about four fifths seen once. The rearrangement joins TRBV5-4 to TRBJ2-1, with D hard to call. Specimen: peripheral blood. This sequence originates from a woman of 80 years or more with acute or convalescent COVID-19. DNA for the CDR3: TGTGCCAGCAGCTCCCAGACTTCAAGCTCCTACAATGAGCAGTTCTTC. It translates to CASSSQTSSSYNEQFF.